The rows below give T cell receptor beta chains drawn from one sample of a study of CD8+ T cells in alopecia areata. Only in-frame clones appear in the TCRdb table, and some are missing; sequencing was by immunoSEQ multiplex PCR. The sample lists roughly 200,000 clones, roughly 53% occurring once. The material was CD8+ T cells sorted from blood, obtained at week 24, from a patient treated with tofacitinib. The source of these receptors is a human donor with alopecia areata. Both conserved end residues are part of each CDR3. Each record gives: J gene, clone size, V gene, D gene, CDR3 protein, CDR3 DNA. The D gene is left open where the match is weak. Some rows mark clone size as missing; the rest say once, few, many or name a class of expanded clone.

>TRBJ1-5|few|TRBV19|.
CASTQRSTVGNQPQHF
TGTGCCAGTACCCAAAGGTCGACAGTAGGCAATCAGCCCCAGCATTTT
>TRBJ1-5|.|TRBV5-8|.
CASSLAGSNQPQHF
TGTGCCAGCAGCTTGGCCGGTAGCAATCAGCCCCAGCATTTT
>TRBJ1-1|.|TRBV27|.
CASSPYVTGNTEAFF
TGTGCCAGCAGTCCCTACGTAACAGGAAACACTGAAGCTTTCTTT
>TRBJ1-2|once|TRBV19|.
CASSIADSAVYGYTF
TGTGCCAGTAGTATAGCCGATTCGGCAGTCTATGGCTACACCTTC
>TRBJ1-2|.|TRBV4-3|.
CASSQSDRSHRGYTF
TGCGCCAGCAGCCAGTCCGACAGGAGTCACCGCGGCTACACCTTC
>TRBJ1-2|.|TRBV9|.
CASSQGYGYTF
TGTGCCAGCAGTCAAGGCTATGGCTACACCTTC
>TRBJ1-1|.|TRBV25-1|.
CASSEAARDTEAFF
TGTGCCAGCAGTGAGGCGGCTAGAGACACTGAAGCTTTCTTT
>TRBJ2-3|.|TRBV5-6|.
CASSFLARSGTDTQYF
TGTGCCAGCAGCTTCTTGGCCCGATCAGGCACAGATACGCAGTATTTT
>TRBJ1-5|few|TRBV27|.
CASSSQGQGGNQPQHF
TGTGCCAGCAGTTCACAGGGACAAGGGGGCAATCAGCCCCAGCATTTT
>TRBJ2-3|.|TRBV2|.
CASSVGGSTDTQYF
TGTGCCAGCAGTGTTGGGGGAAGCACAGATACGCAGTATTTT
>TRBJ2-1|.|TRBV29-1|TRBD2
CSVAGLAGGYNEQFF
TGCAGCGTCGCGGGACTAGCGGGGGGCTACAATGAGCAGTTCTTC
>TRBJ2-3|.|TRBV27|TRBD2
CASSLSVAGAADTQYF
TGTGCCAGCAGTTTATCGGTAGCGGGGGCCGCAGATACGCAGTATTTT
>TRBJ1-1|.|TRBV30|.
CAWSVGATEAFF
TGTGCCTGGAGTGTAGGGGCCACCGAAGCTTTCTTT
>TRBJ1-2|.|TRBV29-1|.
CSVLGGSIVGYTF
TGCAGCGTTTTGGGGGGGAGTATAGTGGGCTACACCTTC
>TRBJ1-6|few|TRBV2|TRBD1
CASSQTGGNSPLHF
TGTGCCAGCAGCCAGACAGGGGGCAATTCACCCCTCCACTTT
>TRBJ1-1|.|TRBV29-1|.
CSVLMNTEAFF
TGCAGCGTGCTGATGAACACTGAAGCTTTCTTT
>TRBJ1-1|.|TRBV30|.
CAWSATGYTEAFF
TGTGCCTGGAGTGCCACAGGGTACACTGAAGCTTTCTTT
>TRBJ2-1|few|TRBV15|TRBD2
CATSTRGGGYNEQFF
TGTGCCACCAGCACCCGGGGGGGAGGATACAATGAGCAGTTCTTC
>TRBJ2-3|.|TRBV7-9|.
CASSLGSTDTQYF
TGTGCCAGCAGCTTAGGGAGCACAGATACGCAGTATTTT
>TRBJ1-2|.|TRBV10-2|.
CASSDSDRIYYGYTF
TGCGCCAGCAGTGACTCGGACAGAATATACTATGGCTACACCTTC
>TRBJ2-6|.|TRBV9|.
CASSTPKTASGANVLTF
TGTGCCAGCAGCACCCCGAAGACTGCGTCTGGGGCCAACGTCCTGACTTTC
>TRBJ2-1|.|TRBV6-5|.
CASSYKRGGEQFF
TGTGCCAGCAGTTACAAGAGAGGTGGTGAGCAGTTCTTC
>TRBJ1-2|few|TRBV29-1|TRBD1
CSVERDSIYGYTF
TGCAGCGTTGAGAGGGACAGCATATATGGCTACACCTTC
>TRBJ1-6|.|TRBV6-1|TRBD1
CASSAYTGGNSPLHF
TGTGCCAGCAGTGCGTATACAGGGGGTAATTCACCCCTCCACTTT
>TRBJ1-2|.|TRBV2|.
CASSGGDSHGYTF
TGTGCCAGCAGTGGCGGGGACTCGCATGGCTACACCTTC
>TRBJ2-3|few|TRBV7-9|.
CASSLAREVDTQYF
TGTGCCAGCAGCTTGGCAAGGGAGGTTGATACGCAGTATTTT
>TRBJ2-6|.|TRBV27|TRBD1
CASSHGTGTANVLTF
TGTGCCAGCAGCCACGGGACAGGGACGGCCAACGTCCTGACTTTC
>TRBJ1-2|.|TRBV5-6|.
CASSPFTGTEVYGYTF
TGTGCCAGCAGCCCCTTCACCGGGACGGAAGTCTATGGCTACACCTTC
>TRBJ2-7|.|TRBV27|TRBD2
CASSQGLADYEQYF
TGTGCCAGCAGTCAGGGACTAGCGGACTACGAGCAGTACTTC
>TRBJ1-5|.|TRBV5-6|.
CASSLGGGSSNQPQHF
TGTGCCAGCAGCTTGGGAGGGGGTAGTAGCAATCAGCCCCAGCATTTT
>TRBJ2-1|.|TRBV7-6|TRBD1
CASSLGQGIVNEQFF
TGTGCCAGCAGCCTGGGACAGGGGATTGTCAATGAGCAGTTCTTC
>TRBJ1-2|few|TRBV4-3|.
CASSQVASGRLENGYTF
TGCGCCAGCAGCCAAGTTGCCTCAGGGAGGTTAGAGAATGGCTACACCTTC
>TRBJ2-5|.|TRBV7-2|.
CASSLDVRSGETQYF
TGTGCCAGCAGCTTAGATGTGCGCTCCGGGGAGACCCAGTACTTC
>TRBJ2-1|few|TRBV19|TRBD2
CASNSASGRSDEQFF
TGTGCCAGTAATTCGGCTAGCGGTCGTAGCGATGAGCAGTTCTTC
>TRBJ1-1|many|TRBV11-2|.
CASSLVAQWDTEAFF
TGTGCCAGCAGCTTAGTCGCACAATGGGACACTGAAGCTTTCTTT
>TRBJ1-2|.|TRBV5-6|.
CASRFNTGNYGYTF
TGTGCCAGCAGGTTTAATACAGGGAACTATGGCTACACCTTC
>TRBJ2-1|.|TRBV27|.
CASSFEEGSHNEQFF
TGTGCCAGCAGTTTTGAGGAGGGTAGCCACAATGAGCAGTTCTTC
>TRBJ2-7|few|TRBV29-1|.
CSVEEGRYEQYF
TGCAGCGTTGAGGAGGGGAGGTACGAGCAGTACTTC
>TRBJ1-5|.|TRBV1|.
CTSSLIMRDQPQHF
TGCACCAGCAGCCTTATAATGCGGGATCAGCCCCAGCATTTT
>TRBJ2-2|.|TRBV13|TRBD2
CASSLGPGLAATNTGELFF
TGTGCCAGCAGCTTAGGCCCGGGGCTAGCGGCAACGAACACCGGGGAGCTGTTTTTT
>TRBJ2-5|.|TRBV30|TRBD2
CAWSRGTSQETQYF
TGTGCCTGGAGTCGCGGGACTAGTCAAGAGACCCAGTACTTC
>TRBJ1-1|.|TRBV7-6|.
CASSSIMNTEAFF
TGTGCCAGCTCCTCCATCATGAACACTGAAGCTTTCTTT
>TRBJ2-3|.|TRBV27|.
CASSSPGPSTDTQYF
TGTGCCAGCAGTTCGCCGGGACCCAGCACAGATACGCAGTATTTT
>TRBJ2-5|.|TRBV15|.
CATSQGRSYQETQYF
TGTGCCACCAGCCAAGGCCGCAGCTACCAAGAGACCCAGTACTTC
>TRBJ1-3|few|TRBV29-1|.
CSVEGGDSGNTIYF
TGCAGCGTTGAGGGGGGGGACTCTGGAAACACCATATATTTT
>TRBJ1-2|.|TRBV29-1|.
CSVLDISNYGYTF
TGCAGCGTTCTGGACATTTCTAACTATGGCTACACCTTC
>TRBJ1-1|.|TRBV30|.
CAWSLGSKNTEAFF
TGTGCCTGGAGTTTGGGATCCAAGAACACTGAAGCTTTCTTT
>TRBJ1-5|.|TRBV10-2|.
CASGRTDVNQPQHF
TGCGCCAGCGGGAGGACAGATGTCAATCAGCCCCAGCATTTT
>TRBJ2-3|.|TRBV27|TRBD2
CASSHLGASGGADTQYF
TGTGCCAGCAGTCACCTCGGGGCTAGCGGGGGGGCAGATACGCAGTATTTT
>TRBJ2-7|.|TRBV6-1|TRBD1
CASSEGQGAYEQYF
TGTGCCAGCAGTGAGGGACAGGGGGCCTACGAGCAGTACTTC
>TRBJ2-1|.|TRBV30|.
CAWSVKGNEQFF
TGTGCCTGGAGTGTAAAGGGGAATGAGCAGTTCTTC
>TRBJ1-1|.|TRBV7-8|.
CASSLGARAGDTEAFF
TGTGCCAGCAGCTTAGGGGCCAGGGCGGGGGACACTGAAGCTTTCTTT
>TRBJ1-2|.|TRBV19|.
CASSLDGYGYTF
TGTGCCAGTAGTCTGGACGGTTATGGCTACACCTTC
>TRBJ2-1|few|TRBV14|.
CASSHEGTYNEQFF
TGTGCCAGCAGCCACGAGGGAACCTACAATGAGCAGTTCTTC
>TRBJ1-1|.|TRBV2|.
CASSEPDRSVNTEAFF
TGTGCCAGCAGTGAACCAGACAGGAGCGTGAACACTGAAGCTTTCTTT
>TRBJ1-1|.|TRBV29-1|.
CSVDAGTEAFF
TGCAGCGTTGACGCAGGCACTGAAGCTTTCTTT
>TRBJ1-1|.|TRBV29-1|.
CSAVHGTEAFF
TGCAGCGCTGTACATGGCACTGAAGCTTTCTTT
>TRBJ2-1|.|TRBV10-3|.
CAILNTVNNEQFF
TGTGCCATCTTGAATACCGTTAACAATGAGCAGTTCTTC
>TRBJ2-3|few|TRBV30|TRBD1
CAWTTGGITDTQYF
TGTGCCTGGACTACAGGGGGCATTACAGATACGCAGTATTTT
>TRBJ2-3|.|TRBV7-6|.
CASSLGAPWSTDTQYF
TGTGCCAGCAGCTTAGGGGCTCCTTGGAGCACAGATACGCAGTATTTT